This T cell receptor beta chain was profiled in a study of T cell repertoires in cytomegalovirus infection. The study's findings and limits: In two of eight donors, the top clonotype was HLA-C-restricted CMV-specific. Using cumulative public TCR beta family frequency, the authors identified those who carried CMV together with the relevant HLA.

MiXCR was run by TCRdb on the reads, yielding one entry per CDR3 protein. The sample includes about 300,000 distinct CDR3 sequences, 9.6% seen only once; the top ten take around 2.4%. Only a few counts were recorded for this clonotype. Its antigen is not known. The ends were cut back, 6 bases at V and 0 bases at J, with 12 bases in the middle. CDR3 length equals 15 residues. The V gene's germline CDR1 is MDHEN and CDR2 SYDVKM. The receptor was derived from a human donor in good health (CMV status not recorded). Some clones in this sample may be carry-over from other donors' samples. The chain carries TRBV28 and TRBJ1-5, with D hard to call. Source material: PBMCs. Written as DNA, the CDR3 is TGTGCCAGCAGCCCAGACCTTTATAGCAATCAGCCCCAGCATTTT. Its translation is CASSPDLYSNQPQHF. The full variable domain, in which reference TRBV28 and TRBJ1-5 provide the parts outside the CDR3, is DVKVTQSSRYLVKRTGEKVFLECVQDMDHENMFWYRQDPGLGLRLIYFSYDVKMKEKGDIPEGYSVSREKKERFSLILESASTNQTSMYLCASSPDLYSNQPQHFGDGTRLSIL.